Described below is a single T cell receptor (beta chain) sequence and its context. The data belong to a study of cytotoxic CD8 clonotypes in ibrutinib-treated CLL. Germline-derived CDR1 and CDR2 are MNHEY and SMNVEV (reference sequence). The ends lost 8 bases at V and 9 bases at J; junction bases unmatched: 9. This CDR3 region has 14 residues. The method was immunoSEQ multiplex PCR; TCRdb's version includes in-frame clones alone and lacks a portion of them. This repertoire shows 110,000 to 150,000 clones, 70% to 80% found once; its top ten account for 4.5% to 6.5%. The sequence came from a human donor with chronic lymphocytic leukemia. The chain is built from TRBV27 and TRBJ2-1, with 11 nucleotides matching TRBD2. Sequences were derived from PBMCs, sampled after 24 months of ibrutinib treatment. In DNA, the CDR3 is TGTGCCAGCGGTGTTTCTCTAGCGGGAGGTGAGCAGTTCTTC. Its protein is CASGVSLAGGEQFF.